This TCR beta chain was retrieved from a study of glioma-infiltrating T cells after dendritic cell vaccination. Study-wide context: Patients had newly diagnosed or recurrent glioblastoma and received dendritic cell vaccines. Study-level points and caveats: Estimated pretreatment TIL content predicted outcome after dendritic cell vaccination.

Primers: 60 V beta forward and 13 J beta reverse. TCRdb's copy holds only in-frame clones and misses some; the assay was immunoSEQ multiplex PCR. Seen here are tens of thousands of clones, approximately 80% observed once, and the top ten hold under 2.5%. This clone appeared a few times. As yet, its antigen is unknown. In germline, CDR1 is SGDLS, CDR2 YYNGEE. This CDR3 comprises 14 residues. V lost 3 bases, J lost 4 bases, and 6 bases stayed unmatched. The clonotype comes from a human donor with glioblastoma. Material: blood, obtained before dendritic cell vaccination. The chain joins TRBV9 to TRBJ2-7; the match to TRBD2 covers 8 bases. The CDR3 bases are TGTGCCAGCAGCGCAGGGACTAGAGGTTACGAGCAGTACTTC. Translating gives CASSAGTRGYEQYF.